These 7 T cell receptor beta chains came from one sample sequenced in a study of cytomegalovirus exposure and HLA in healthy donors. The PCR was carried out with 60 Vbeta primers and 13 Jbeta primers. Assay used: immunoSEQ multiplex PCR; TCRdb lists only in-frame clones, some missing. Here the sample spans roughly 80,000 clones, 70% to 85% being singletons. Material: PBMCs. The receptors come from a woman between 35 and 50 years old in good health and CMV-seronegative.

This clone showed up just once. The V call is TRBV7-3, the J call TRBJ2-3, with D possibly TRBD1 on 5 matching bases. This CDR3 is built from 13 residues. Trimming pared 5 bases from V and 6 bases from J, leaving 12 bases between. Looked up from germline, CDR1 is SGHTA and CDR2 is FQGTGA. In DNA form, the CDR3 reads TGTGCCAGCAGCCCCTGGGGCTCGGATACGCAGTATTTT. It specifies CASSPWGSDTQYF.

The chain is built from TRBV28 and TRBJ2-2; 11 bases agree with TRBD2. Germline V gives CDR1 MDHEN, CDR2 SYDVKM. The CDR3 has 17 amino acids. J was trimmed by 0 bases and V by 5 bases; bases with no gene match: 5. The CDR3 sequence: CASSPPGLAANTGELFF. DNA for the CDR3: TGTGCCAGCAGTCCGCCGGGACTAGCGGCGAACACCGGGGAGCTGTTTTTT.

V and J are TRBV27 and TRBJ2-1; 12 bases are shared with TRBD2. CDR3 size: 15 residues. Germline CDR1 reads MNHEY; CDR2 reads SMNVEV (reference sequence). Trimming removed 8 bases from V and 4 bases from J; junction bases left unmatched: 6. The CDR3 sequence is CASRLAGVTYNEQFF. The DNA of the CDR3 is TGTGCCAGCCGACTAGCGGGAGTCACATACAATGAGCAGTTCTTC.

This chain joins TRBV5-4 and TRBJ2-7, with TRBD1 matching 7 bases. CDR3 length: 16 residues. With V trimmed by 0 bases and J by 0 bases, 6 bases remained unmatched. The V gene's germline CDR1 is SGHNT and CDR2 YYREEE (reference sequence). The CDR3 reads CASSLGGQTLSYEQYF. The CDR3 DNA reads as TGTGCCAGCAGCTTGGGGGGACAGACCCTCTCCTACGAGCAGTACTTC.

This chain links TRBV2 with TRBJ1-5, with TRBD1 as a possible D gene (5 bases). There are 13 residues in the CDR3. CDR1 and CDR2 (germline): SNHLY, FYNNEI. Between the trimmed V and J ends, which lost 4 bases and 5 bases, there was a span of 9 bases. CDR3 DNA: TGTGCCAGCAGTGTGGACAAAGATCAGCCCCAGCATTTT. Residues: CASSVDKDQPQHF.

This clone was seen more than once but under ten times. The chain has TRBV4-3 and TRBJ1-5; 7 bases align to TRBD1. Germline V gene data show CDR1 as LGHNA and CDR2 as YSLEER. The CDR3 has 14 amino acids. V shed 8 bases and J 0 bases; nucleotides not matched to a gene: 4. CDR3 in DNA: TGCGCCAGCGGGACAGAAGATAGCAATCAGCCCCAGCATTTT. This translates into CASGTEDSNQPQHF.

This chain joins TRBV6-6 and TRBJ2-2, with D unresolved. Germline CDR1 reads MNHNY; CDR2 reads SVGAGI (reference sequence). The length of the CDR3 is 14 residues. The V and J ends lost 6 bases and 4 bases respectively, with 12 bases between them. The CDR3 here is CASSRPTITGELFF. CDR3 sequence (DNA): TGTGCCAGCAGCCGTCCTACTATCACCGGGGAGCTGTTTTTT.